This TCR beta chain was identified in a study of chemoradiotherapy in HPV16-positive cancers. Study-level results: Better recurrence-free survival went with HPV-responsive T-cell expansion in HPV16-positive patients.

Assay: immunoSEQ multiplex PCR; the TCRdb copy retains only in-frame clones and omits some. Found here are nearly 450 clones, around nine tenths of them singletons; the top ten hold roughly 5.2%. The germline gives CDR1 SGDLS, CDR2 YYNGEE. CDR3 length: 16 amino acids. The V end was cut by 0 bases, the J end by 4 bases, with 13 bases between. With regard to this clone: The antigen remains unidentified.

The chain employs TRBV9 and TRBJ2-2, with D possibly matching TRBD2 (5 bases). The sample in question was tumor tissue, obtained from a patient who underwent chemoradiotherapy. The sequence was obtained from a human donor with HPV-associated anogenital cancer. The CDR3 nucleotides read TGTGCCAGCAGCGTAGGACAAGCGGACCTCACCGGGGAGCTGTTTTTT. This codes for CASSVGQADLTGELFF.